A single sample is the source of the 9 T cell receptor beta chains below, sequenced in a study of blood T cell repertoires in COVID-19. Profiled with immunoSEQ multiplex PCR; TCRdb holds only in-frame clones, not every one. The sample shows around 260,000 clones, 88% of them seen only once. Sequenced input: peripheral blood. These receptors were collected from a human donor in a cohort sampled during active COVID-19.

The chain recombines TRBV24-1 with TRBJ1-5; weak D call: TRBD1 (5 bases). The germline V and J ends were trimmed by 7 bases and 5 bases, with 17 bases remaining between them. The CDR3 sequence is 15 residues long. CDR1 KGHDR and CDR2 SFDVKD come from the germline V gene. The CDR3 bases are TGTGCCACCAGCGACGGACAAATAAGTTATCAGCCCCAGCATTTT. Translating it yields CATSDGQISYQPQHF.

J is TRBJ1-1 and V is TRBV2; unclear D gene. Trimming took off 5 bases at V and 4 bases at J, with 11 bases between the two ends. CDR1 SNHLY and CDR2 FYNNEI come from the germline V gene. This CDR3 spans 13 amino acids. The CDR3 sequence is CASSRTGGTEAFF. The CDR3 nucleotides are TGTGCCAGCAGTAGGACCGGAGGCACTGAAGCTTTCTTT. The full variable domain, rest sourced from reference TRBV2 and TRBJ1-1, is EPEVTQTPSHQVTQMGQEVILRCVPISNHLYFYWYRQILGQKVEFLVSFYNNEISEKSEIFDDQFSVERPDGSNFTLKIRSTKLEDSAMYFCASSRTGGTEAFFGQGTRLTVV.

This chain joins TRBV2 and TRBJ2-1, with 9 bases aligning to TRBD2. Germline V lookup: CDR1 SNHLY, CDR2 FYNNEI. With V trimmed by 10 bases and J by 8 bases, 15 bases remained unmatched. The CDR3 length is 15 residues. The CDR3 DNA reads as TGTGCCACCCTCGAAAGGGGCGGGGGGGCCGATGAGCAGTTCTTC. This codes for CATLERGGGADEQFF.

This sequence joins TRBV12-3 or TRBV12-4 and TRBJ2-7; no reliable D call. Trimming took off 8 bases at V and 0 bases at J, with 5 bases between the two ends. This CDR3 comprises 11 residues. The chain's CDR3 is CASASSYEQYF. CDR3 nucleotides: TGTGCCAGCGCGAGCTCCTACGAGCAGTACTTC.

The gene calls are TRBV30 and TRBJ2-3, with 10 bases that match TRBD2. The J segment lost 3 bases and the V segment lost 3 bases, leaving 6 bases of the junction unmatched. The CDR3 is made up of 15 amino acids. Germline assignment: CDR1 GTSNPN and CDR2 SVGIG (reference sequence). As DNA, the CDR3 is TGTGCCTGGAGGGGTCTAGCGGGGGCGACAGATACGCAGTATTTT. It is translated as CAWRGLAGATDTQYF.

The V call is TRBV7-9, the J call TRBJ1-5; D is perhaps TRBD1 (5 bases). In germline, CDR1 is SEHNR, CDR2 FQNEAQ (reference sequence). V lost 1 base, J lost 8 bases, and 15 bases lay in between. The CDR3 consists of 15 residues. The CDR3 sequence: CASSLGAGGGKPQHF. The CDR3 region has the DNA TGTGCCAGCAGCTTAGGCGCCGGGGGAGGGAAGCCCCAGCATTTT.

The chain recombines TRBV5-1 with TRBJ2-7; TRBD1 might be the D (7 bases). V was cut by 4 bases and J by 0 bases, with 17 bases left in between. The CDR3 spans 16 residues. Germline CDR1 reads SGHRS; CDR2 reads YFSETQ. The CDR3, as DNA: TGCGCCAGCAGCGGAATTCAGGGGGGTTACTCCTACGAGCAGTACTTC. Amino acids: CASSGIQGGYSYEQYF.

This clone came up once. This sequence joins TRBV27 and TRBJ2-7; 7 positions agree with TRBD1. The CDR3 extends over 13 amino acids. The germline V gene encodes CDR1 MNHEY and CDR2 SMNVEV (reference sequence). V lost 5 bases to trimming and J lost 2 bases; unmatched junction nucleotides: 3. CDR3 residues: CASSPGQTYEQYF. The CDR3 bases are TGTGCCAGCAGTCCGGGACAGACCTACGAGCAGTACTTC.

V and J are TRBV19 and TRBJ2-7; a possible D gene is TRBD1 (5 bases). The CDR3 has 15 residues. Trimming left V 2 bases short and J 4 bases short, with 15 bases between. Germline V CDR1 and CDR2: LNHDA, SQIVND (reference sequence). CDR3 in amino acids: CASSIYPGNRYEQYF. The CDR3, as DNA: TGTGCCAGTAGTATATACCCAGGGAATCGTTACGAGCAGTACTTC.